The T cell receptor beta chain described here comes from a study of control samples from healthy donors and cancer patients. V was cut by 3 bases and J by 6 bases, with 12 bases left in between. The germline CDR1 and CDR2 sequences are MDHEN and SYDVKM. The CDR3 loop spans 14 amino acids. This table comes from immunoSEQ multiplex PCR, and its TCRdb copy is limited to in-frame clones, with some not included. The sample has over 100,000 clones, roughly 88% seen once; the top ten hold roughly 3.1%. The sequencing input was blood. This clonotype was obtained from a man aged 50-60 years in good health. The chain carries TRBV28 and TRBJ2-4; TRBD1 or TRBD2 may be the D gene (5 bases each). This CDR3 is CASSFTGRGNIQYF. The DNA of the CDR3 is TGTGCCAGCAGTTTCACGGGAAGGGGAAACATTCAGTACTTC.